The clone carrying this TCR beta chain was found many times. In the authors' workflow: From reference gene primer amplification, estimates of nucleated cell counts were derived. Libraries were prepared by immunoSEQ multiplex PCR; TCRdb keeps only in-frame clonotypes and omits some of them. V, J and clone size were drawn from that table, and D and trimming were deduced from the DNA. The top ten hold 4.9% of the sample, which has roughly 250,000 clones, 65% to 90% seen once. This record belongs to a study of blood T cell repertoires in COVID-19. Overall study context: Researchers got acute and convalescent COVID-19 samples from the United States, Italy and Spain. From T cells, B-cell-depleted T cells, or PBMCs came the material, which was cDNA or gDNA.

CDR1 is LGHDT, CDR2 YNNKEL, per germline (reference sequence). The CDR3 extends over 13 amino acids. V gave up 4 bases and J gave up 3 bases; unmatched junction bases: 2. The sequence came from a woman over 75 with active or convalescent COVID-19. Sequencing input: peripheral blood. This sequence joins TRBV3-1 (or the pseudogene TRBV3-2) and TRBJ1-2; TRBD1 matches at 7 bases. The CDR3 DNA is TGTGCCAGCAGCCGGGACAGCTACTATGGCTACACCTTC. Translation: CASSRDSYYGYTF.